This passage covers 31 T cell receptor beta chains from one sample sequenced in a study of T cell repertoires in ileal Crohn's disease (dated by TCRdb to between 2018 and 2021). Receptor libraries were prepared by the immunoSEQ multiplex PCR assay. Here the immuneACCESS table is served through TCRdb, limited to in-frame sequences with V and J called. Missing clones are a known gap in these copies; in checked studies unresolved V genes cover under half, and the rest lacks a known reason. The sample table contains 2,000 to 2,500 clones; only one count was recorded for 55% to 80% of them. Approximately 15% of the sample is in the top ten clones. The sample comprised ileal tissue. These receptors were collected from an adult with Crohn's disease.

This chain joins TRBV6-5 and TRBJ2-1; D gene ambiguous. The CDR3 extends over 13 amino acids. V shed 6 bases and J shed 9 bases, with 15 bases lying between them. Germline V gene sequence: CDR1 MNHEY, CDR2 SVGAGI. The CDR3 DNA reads TGTGCCAGCAGCGAAATTGGCGGTAGTGAGCAGTTCTTC. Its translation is CASSEIGGSEQFF.

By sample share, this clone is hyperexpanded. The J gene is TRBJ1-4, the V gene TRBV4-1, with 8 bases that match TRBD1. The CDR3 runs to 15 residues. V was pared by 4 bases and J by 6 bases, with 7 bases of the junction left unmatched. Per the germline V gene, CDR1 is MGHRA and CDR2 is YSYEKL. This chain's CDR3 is CASSLRTGLDEKLFF. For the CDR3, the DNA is TGCGCCAGCAGCCTCCGGACAGGGCTAGATGAAAAACTGTTTTTT.

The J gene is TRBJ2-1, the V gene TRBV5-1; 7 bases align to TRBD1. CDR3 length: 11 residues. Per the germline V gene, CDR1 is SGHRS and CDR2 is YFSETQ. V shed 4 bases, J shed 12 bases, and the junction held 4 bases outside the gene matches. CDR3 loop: CASSVDRRQFF. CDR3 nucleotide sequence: TGCGCCAGCAGCGTGGACAGGAGGCAGTTCTTC.

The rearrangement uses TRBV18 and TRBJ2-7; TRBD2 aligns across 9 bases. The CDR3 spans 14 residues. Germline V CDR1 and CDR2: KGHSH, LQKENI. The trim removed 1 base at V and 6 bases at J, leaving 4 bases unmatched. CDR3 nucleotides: TGTGCCAGCTCACCACTAGCGGGGGCCCGCGAGCAGTACTTC. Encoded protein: CASSPLAGAREQYF.

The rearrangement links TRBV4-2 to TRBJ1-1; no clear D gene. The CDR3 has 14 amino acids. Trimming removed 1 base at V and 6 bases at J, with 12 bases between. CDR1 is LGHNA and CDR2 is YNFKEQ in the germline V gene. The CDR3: CASSQVSRTPEAFF. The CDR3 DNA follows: TGTGCCAGCAGCCAAGTTAGCAGAACCCCTGAAGCTTTCTTT.

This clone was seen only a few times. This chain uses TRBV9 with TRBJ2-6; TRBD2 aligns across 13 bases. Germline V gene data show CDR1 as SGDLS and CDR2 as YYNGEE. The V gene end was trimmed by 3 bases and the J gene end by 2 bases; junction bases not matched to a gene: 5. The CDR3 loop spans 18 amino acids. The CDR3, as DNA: TGTGCCAGCAGCGCGCTACTAGCGGGGGGGCCTGGGGCCAACGTCCTGACTTTC. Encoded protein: CASSALLAGGPGANVLTF.

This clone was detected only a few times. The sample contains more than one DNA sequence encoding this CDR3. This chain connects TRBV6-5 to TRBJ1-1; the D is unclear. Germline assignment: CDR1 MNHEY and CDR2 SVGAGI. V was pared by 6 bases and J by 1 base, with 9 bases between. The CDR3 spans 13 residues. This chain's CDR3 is CASSPGANTEAFF. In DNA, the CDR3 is TGTGCCAGCAGCCCGGGTGCGAACACTGAAGCTTTCTTT.

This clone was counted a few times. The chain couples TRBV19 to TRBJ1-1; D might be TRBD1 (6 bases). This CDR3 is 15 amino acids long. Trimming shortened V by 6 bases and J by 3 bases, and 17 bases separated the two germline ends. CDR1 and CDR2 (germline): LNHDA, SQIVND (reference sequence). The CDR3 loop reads CASSLQPSGDTEAFF. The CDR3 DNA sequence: TGTGCCAGTAGCCTACAACCCTCAGGGGACACTGAAGCTTTCTTT.

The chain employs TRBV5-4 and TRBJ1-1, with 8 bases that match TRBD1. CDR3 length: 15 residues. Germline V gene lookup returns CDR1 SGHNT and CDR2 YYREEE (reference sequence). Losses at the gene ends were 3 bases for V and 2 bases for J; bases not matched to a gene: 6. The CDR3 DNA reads TGTGCCAGCAGCTCACCGACAGGGGATAACACTGAAGCTTTCTTT. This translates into CASSSPTGDNTEAFF.

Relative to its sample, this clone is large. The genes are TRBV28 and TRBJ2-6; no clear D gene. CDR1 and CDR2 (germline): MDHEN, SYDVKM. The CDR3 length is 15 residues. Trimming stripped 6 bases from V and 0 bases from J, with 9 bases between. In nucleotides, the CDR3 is TGTGCCAGCAGCAAGGCGGTCTCTGGGGCCAACGTCCTGACTTTC. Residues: CASSKAVSGANVLTF.

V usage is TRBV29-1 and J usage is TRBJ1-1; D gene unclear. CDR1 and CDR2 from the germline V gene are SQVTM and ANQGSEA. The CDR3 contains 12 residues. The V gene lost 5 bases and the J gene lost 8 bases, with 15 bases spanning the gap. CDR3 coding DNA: TGCAGCGTTATCCAGGTGGATCCAGAAGCTTTCTTT. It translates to CSVIQVDPEAFF.

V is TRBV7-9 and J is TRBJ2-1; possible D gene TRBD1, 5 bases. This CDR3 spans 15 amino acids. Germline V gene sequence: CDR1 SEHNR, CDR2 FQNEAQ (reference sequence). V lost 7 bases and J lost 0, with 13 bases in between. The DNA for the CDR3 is TGTGCCAGCACCCTAGGGGCGAGCTCCTACAATGAGCAGTTCTTC. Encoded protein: CASTLGASSYNEQFF.

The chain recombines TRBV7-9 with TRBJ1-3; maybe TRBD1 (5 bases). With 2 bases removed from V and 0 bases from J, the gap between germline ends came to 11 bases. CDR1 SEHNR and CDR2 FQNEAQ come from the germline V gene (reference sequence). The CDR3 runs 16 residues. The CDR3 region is CASSLLQGVSGNTIYF. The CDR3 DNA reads TGTGCCAGCAGCTTACTCCAGGGCGTCTCTGGAAACACCATATATTTT.

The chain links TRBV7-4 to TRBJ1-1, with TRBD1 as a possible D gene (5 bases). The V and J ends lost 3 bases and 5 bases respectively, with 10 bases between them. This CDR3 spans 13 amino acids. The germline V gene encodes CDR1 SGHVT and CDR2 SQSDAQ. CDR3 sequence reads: CASSFRERTEAFF. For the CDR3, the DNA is TGTGCCAGCAGCTTCAGGGAACGGACTGAAGCTTTCTTT.

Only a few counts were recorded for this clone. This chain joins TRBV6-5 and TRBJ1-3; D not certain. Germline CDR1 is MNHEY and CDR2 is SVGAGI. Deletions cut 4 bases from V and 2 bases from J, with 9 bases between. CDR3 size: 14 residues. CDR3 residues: CASSLGGTGNTIYF. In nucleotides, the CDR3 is TGTGCCAGCAGTTTGGGAGGGACTGGAAACACCATATATTTT.

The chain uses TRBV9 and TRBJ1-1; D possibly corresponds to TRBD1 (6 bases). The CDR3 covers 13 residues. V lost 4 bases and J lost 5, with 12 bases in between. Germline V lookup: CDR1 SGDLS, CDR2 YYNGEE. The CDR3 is CASSQGFGTEAFF. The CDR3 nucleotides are TGTGCCAGCAGCCAGGGGTTCGGTACTGAAGCTTTCTTT.

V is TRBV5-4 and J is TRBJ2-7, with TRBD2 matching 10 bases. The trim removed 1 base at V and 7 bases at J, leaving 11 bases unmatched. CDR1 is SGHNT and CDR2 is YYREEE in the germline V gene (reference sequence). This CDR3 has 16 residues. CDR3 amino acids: CASSLSGLAGVREQYF. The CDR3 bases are TGTGCCAGCAGCTTGTCGGGCCTAGCGGGAGTTCGGGAGCAGTACTTC. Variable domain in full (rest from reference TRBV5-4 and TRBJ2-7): ETGVTQSPTHLIKTRGQQVTLRCSSQSGHNTVSWYQQALGQGPQFIFQYYREEENGRGNFPPRFSGLQFPNYSSELNVNALELDDSALYLCASSLSGLAGVREQYFGPGTRLTVT.

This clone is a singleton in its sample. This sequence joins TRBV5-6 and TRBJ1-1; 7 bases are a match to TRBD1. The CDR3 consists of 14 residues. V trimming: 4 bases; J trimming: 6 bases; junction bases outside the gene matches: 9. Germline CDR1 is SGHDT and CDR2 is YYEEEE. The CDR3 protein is CASSPPDRLAEAFF. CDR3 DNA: TGTGCCAGCAGCCCGCCGGACAGGTTGGCTGAAGCTTTCTTT.

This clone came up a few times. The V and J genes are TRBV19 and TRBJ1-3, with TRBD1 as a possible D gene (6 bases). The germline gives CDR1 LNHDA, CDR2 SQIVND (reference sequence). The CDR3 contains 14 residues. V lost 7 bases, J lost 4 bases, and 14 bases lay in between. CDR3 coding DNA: TGTGCCAGTACCACAACAGGGTTCGGAAACACCATATATTTT. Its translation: CASTTTGFGNTIYF.

The CDR3 region has the DNA TGTGCCAGCAGTGGTCCCGGGACAGGGTCTGAAGCTTTCTTT. Its protein product is CASSGPGTGSEAFF. The chain employs TRBV2 and TRBJ1-1; 9 positions agree with TRBD1. The CDR3 spans 14 residues. The germline V gene encodes CDR1 SNHLY and CDR2 FYNNEI. V shed 4 bases and J 6 bases; nucleotides not matched to a gene: 6.

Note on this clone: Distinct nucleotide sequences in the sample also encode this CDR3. This CDR3 is CASSLGTGNSNQPQHF. The CDR3 nucleotides are TGTGCCAGCAGCTTAGGGACGGGGAATAGCAATCAGCCCCAGCATTTT. The chain uses TRBV7-2 and TRBJ1-5; D not certain. This CDR3 has 16 amino acids. V was shortened by 1 base and J by 0 bases, with 10 bases between the two germline ends. Germline V CDR1 and CDR2: SGHTA, FQGNSA.

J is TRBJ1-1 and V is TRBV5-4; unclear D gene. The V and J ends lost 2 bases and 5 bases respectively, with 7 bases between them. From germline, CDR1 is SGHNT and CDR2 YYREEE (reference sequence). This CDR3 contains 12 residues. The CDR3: CASSFTGTEAFF. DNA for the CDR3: TGTGCCAGCAGCTTCACGGGGACTGAAGCTTTCTTT. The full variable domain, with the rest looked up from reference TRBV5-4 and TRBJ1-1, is ETGVTQSPTHLIKTRGQQVTLRCSSQSGHNTVSWYQQALGQGPQFIFQYYREEENGRGNFPPRFSGLQFPNYSSELNVNALELDDSALYLCASSFTGTEAFFGQGTRLTVV.

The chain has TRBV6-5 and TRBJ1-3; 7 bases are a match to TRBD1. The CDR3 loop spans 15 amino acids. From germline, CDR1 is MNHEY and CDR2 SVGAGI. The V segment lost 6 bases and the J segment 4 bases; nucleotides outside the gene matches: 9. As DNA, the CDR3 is TGTGCCAGCAGACCTACCGGGACAGCCGGAAACACCATATATTTT. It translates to CASRPTGTAGNTIYF.

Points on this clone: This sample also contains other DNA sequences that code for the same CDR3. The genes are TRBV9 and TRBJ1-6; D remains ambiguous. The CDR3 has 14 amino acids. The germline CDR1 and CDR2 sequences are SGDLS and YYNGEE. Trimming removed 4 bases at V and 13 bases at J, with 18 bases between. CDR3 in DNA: TGTGCCAGCAGCCCAGATGTGGGAGAATCCCCCCTCCACTTT. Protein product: CASSPDVGESPLHF.

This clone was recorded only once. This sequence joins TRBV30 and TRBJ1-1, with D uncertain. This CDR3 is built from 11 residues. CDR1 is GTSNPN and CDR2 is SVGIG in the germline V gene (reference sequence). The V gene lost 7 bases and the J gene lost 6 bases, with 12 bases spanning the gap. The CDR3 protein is CALNGASEAFF. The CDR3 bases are TGTGCCTTAAATGGAGCGTCTGAAGCTTTCTTT.

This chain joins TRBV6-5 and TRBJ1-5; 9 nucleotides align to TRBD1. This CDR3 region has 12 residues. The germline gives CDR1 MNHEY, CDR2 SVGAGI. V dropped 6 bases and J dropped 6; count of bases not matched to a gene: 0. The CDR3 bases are TGTGCCAGCAGGACAGGGGGTCAGCCCCAGCATTTT. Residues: CASRTGGQPQHF.

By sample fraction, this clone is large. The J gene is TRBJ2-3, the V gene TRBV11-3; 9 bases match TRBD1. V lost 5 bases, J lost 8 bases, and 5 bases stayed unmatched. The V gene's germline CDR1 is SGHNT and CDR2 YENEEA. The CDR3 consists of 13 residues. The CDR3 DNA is TGTGCCAGCAGCACACTGGACAGGGGTACGCAGTATTTT. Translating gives CASSTLDRGTQYF.

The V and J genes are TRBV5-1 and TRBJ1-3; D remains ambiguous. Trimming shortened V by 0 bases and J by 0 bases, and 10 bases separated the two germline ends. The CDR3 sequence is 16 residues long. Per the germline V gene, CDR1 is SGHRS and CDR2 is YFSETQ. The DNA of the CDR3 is TGCGCCAGCAGCTTGGTGTCACCGAGCTCTGGAAACACCATATATTTT. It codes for CASSLVSPSSGNTIYF.

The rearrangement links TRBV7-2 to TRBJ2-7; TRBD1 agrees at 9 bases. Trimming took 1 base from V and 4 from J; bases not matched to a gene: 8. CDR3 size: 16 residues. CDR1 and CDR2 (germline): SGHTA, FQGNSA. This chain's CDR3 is CASSLGRTGEGYEQYF. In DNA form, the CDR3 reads TGTGCCAGCAGCTTAGGCCGGACAGGGGAGGGGTACGAGCAGTACTTC.

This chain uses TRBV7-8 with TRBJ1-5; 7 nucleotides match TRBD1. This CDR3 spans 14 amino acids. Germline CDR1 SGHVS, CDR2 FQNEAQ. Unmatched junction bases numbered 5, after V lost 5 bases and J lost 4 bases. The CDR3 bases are TGTGCCAGCAGCGCGACAGGGTCGAATCAGCCCCAGCATTTT. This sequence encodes CASSATGSNQPQHF.

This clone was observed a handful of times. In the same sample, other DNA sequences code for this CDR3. The CDR3 coding sequence is TGTGCCAGCAGCTTAGTGGGCGGGAATCAGCCCCAGCATTTT. Amino acid sequence: CASSLVGGNQPQHF. The V gene is TRBV7-2, the J gene TRBJ1-5; D is unclear. This CDR3 contains 14 residues. Germline V CDR1 and CDR2: SGHTA, FQGNSA. Trimming shortened V by 1 base and J by 4 bases, and 8 bases separated the two germline ends.